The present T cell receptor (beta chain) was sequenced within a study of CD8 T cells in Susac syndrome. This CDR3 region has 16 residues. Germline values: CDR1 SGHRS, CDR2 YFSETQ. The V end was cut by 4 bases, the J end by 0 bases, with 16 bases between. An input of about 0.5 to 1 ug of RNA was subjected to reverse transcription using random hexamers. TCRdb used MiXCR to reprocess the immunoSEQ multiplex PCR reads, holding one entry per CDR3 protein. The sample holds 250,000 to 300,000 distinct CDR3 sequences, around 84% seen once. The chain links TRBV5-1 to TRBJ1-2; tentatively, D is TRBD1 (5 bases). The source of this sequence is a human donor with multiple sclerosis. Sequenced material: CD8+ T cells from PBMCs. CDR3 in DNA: TGCGCCAGCAGCCCCGGGACGGCGAGAACTAACTATGGCTACACCTTC. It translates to CASSPGTARTNYGYTF.